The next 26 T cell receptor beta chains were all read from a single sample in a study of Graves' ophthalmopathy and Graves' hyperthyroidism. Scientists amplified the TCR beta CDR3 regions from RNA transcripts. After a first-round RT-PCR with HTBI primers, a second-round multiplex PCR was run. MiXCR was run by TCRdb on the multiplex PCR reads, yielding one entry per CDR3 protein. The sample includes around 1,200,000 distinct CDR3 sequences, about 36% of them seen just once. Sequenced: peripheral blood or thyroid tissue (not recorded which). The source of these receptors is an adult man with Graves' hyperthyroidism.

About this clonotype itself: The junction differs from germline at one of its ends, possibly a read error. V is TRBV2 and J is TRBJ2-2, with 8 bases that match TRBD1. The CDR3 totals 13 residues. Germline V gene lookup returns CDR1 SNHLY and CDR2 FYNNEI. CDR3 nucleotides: TGCGCCAGGACAGGGCGGAACACCGGGGAGCTGTTTTTT. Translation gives CARTGRNTGELFF.

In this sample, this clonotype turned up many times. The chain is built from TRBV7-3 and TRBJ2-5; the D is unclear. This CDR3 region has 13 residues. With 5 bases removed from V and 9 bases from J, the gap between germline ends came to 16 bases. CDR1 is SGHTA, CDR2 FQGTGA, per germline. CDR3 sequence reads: CASSPTKGRAQYF. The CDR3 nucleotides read TGTGCCAGCAGCCCAACGAAAGGACGGGCCCAGTACTTC.

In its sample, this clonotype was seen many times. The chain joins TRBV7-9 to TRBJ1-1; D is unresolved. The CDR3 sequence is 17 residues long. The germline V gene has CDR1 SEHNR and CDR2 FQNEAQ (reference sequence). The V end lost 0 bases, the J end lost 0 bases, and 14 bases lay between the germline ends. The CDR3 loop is CASSLAGRGRMNTEAFF. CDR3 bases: TGTGCCAGCAGCTTAGCGGGCAGAGGGAGGATGAACACTGAAGCTTTCTTT.

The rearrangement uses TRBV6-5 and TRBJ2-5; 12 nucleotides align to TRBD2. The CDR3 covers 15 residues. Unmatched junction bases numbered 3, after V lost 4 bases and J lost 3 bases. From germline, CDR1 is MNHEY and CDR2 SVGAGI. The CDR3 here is CASSSRLAGEETQYF. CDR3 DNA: TGTGCCAGCAGTTCCCGACTAGCGGGAGAAGAGACCCAGTACTTC.

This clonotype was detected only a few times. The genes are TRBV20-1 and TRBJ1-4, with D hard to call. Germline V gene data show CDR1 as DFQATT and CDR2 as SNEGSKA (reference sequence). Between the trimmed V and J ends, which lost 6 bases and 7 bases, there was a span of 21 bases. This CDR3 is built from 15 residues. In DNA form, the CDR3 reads TGCAGTGCCCCCCATTGGGGTGCCCCGGGTGAAAAACTGTTTTTT. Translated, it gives CSAPHWGAPGEKLFF.

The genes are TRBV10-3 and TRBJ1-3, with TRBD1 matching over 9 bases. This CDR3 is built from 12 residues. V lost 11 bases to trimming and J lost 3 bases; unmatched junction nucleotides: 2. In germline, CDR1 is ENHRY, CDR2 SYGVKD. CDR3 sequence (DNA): TGTGCCGGGACAGGGTATGGAAACACCATATATTTT. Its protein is CAGTGYGNTIYF.

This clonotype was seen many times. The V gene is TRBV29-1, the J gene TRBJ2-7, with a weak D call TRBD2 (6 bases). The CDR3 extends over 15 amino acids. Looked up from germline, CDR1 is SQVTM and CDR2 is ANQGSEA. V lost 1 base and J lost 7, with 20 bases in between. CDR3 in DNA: TGCAGCGTTGAAGCCCCTCGGGGTGGGGAGGTAGAGCAGTACTTC. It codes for CSVEAPRGGEVEQYF.

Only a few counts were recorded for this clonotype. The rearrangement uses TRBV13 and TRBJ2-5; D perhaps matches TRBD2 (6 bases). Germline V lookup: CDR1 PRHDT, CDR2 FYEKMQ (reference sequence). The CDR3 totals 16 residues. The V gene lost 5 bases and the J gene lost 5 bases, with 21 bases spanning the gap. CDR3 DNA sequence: TGTGCCAGCAGCGGGATGGGCGGGAAGGGACGGGAGACCCAGTACTTC. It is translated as CASSGMGGKGRETQYF.

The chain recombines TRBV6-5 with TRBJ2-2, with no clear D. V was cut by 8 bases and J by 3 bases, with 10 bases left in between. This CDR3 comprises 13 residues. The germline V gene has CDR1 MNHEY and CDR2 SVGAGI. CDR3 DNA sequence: TGTGCCAGCTTCCTAGGGCACACCGGGGAGCTGTTTTTT. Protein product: CASFLGHTGELFF.

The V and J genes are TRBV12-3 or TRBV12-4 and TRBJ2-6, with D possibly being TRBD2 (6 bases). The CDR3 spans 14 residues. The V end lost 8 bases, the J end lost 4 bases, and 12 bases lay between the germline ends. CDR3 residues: CASRLRGGANVLTF. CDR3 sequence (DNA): TGTGCCAGCCGCTTGCGGGGAGGGGCCAACGTCCTGACTTTC.

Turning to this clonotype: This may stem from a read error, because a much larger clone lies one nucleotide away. This CDR3 reads CSARGGGPDACF. CDR3 nucleotides: TGCAGTGCTAGAGGGGGCGGCCCTGATGCTTGCTTT. The chain carries TRBV20-1 and TRBJ1-1; weak D call: TRBD1 (5 bases). The germline gives CDR1 DFQATT, CDR2 SNEGSKA (reference sequence). The CDR3 runs to 12 residues.

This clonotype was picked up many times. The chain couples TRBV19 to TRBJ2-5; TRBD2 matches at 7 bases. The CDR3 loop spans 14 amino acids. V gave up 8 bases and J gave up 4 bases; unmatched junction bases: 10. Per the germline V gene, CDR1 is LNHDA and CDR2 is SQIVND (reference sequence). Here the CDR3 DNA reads TGTGCCAGTTCCCCAACGGGAGGTGTAGAGACCCAGTACTTC. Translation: CASSPTGGVETQYF.

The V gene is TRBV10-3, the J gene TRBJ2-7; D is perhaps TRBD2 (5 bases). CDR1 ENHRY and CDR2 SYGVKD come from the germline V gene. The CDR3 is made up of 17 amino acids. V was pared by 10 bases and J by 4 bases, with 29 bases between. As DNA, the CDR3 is TGTGCCAGCAGCCACGCCGCGATCCGGGAAACCCCTTACGAGCAGTACTTC. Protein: CASSHAAIRETPYEQYF.

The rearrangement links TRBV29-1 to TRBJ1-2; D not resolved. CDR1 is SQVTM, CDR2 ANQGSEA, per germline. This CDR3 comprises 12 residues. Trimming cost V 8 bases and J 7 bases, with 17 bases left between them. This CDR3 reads CSSGRIPSGYTF. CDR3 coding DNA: TGCAGCTCCGGCAGGATCCCTTCTGGCTACACCTTC.

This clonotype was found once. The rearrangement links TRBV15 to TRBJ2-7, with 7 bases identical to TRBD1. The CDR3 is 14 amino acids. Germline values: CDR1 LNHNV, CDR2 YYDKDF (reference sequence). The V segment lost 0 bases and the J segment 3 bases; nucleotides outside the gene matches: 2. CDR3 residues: CATSRDRQGYEQYF. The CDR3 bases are TGTGCCACCAGCAGAGATCGACAGGGCTACGAGCAGTACTTC.

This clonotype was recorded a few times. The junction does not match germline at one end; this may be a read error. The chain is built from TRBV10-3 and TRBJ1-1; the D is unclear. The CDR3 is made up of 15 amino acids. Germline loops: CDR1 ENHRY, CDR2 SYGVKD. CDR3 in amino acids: CASSEARIGNTEAFF. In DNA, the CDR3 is TGTGCCAGCAGTGAAGCGCGGATCGGGAACACTGAAGCTTTCTTT.

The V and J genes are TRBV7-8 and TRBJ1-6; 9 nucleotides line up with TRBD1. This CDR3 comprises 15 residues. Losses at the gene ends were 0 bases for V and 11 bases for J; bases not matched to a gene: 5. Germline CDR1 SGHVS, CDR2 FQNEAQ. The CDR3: CASSLAAGQGTPLHF. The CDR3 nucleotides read TGTGCCAGCAGCTTAGCGGCCGGACAGGGGACACCCCTCCACTTT.

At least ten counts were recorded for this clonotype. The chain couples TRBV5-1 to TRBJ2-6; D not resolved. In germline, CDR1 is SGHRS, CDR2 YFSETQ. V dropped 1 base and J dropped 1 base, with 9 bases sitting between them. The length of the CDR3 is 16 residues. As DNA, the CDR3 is TGCGCCAGCAGCTTGACTCCATTGTCTGGGGCCAACGTCCTGACTTTC. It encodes CASSLTPLSGANVLTF.

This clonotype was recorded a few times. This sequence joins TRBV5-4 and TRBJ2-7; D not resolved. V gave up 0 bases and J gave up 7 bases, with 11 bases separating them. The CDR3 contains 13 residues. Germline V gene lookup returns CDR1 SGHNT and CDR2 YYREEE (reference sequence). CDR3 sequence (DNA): TGTGCCAGCAGCTTGGGGCAGCCTGGGGAGCAGTACTTC. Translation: CASSLGQPGEQYF.

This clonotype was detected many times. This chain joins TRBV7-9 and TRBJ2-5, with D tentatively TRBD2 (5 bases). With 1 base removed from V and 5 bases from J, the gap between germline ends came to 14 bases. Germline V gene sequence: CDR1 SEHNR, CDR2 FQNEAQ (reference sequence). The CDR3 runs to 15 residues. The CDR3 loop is CASSLGRTEMETQYF. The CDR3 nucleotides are TGTGCCAGCAGCTTAGGGCGGACTGAAATGGAGACCCAGTACTTC.

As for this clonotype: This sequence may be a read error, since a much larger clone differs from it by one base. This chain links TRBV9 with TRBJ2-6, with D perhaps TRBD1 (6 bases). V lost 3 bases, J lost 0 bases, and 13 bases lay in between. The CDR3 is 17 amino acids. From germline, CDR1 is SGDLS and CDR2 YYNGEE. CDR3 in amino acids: CASSAGQRASGANVLTF. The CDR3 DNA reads TGTGCCAGCAGCGCTGGACAGAGGGCCTCTGGGGCCAACGTCCTGACTTTC.

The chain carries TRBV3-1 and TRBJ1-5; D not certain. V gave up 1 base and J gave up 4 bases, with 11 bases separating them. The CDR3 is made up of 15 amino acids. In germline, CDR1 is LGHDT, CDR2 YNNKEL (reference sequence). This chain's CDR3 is CASSQAPGYNQPQHF. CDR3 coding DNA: TGTGCCAGCAGCCAAGCACCGGGCTATAATCAGCCCCAGCATTTT.

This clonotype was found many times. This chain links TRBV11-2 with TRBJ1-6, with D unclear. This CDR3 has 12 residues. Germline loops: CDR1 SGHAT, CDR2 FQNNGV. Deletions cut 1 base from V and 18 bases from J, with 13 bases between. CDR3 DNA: TGTGCCAGCAGCTTAGGTTCCGAGGCAGGCCACTTT. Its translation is CASSLGSEAGHF. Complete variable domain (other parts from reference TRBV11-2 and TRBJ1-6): EAGVAQSPRYKIIEKRQSVAFWCNPISGHATLYWYQQILGQGPKLLIQFQNNGVVDDSQLPKDRFSAERLKGVDSTLKIQPAKLEDSAVYLCASSLGSEAGHFGNGTRLTVT.

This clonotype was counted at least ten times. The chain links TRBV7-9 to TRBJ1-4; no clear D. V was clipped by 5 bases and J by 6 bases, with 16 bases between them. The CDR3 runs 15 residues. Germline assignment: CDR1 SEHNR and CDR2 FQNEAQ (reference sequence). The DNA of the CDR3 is TGTGCCAGCAGCCCCTGGACCAAACTGGATGAAAAACTGTTTTTT. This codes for CASSPWTKLDEKLFF.

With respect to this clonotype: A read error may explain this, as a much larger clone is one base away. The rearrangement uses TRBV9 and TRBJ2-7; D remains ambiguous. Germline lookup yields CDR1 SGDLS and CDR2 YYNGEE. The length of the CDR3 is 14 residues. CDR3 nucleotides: TGTGCCGGCAGCGTAGGATCAGCTTCCTACGAGCAGTACTTC. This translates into CAGSVGSASYEQYF.

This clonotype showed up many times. The CDR3 nucleotides are TGTGCCAGCAGCTTAGTAGAGGCGGGAGCTTTCTTT. Translation gives CASSLVEAGAFF. The chain employs TRBV7-9 and TRBJ1-1, with D unclear. The germline V and J ends were trimmed by 1 base and 10 bases, with 10 bases remaining between them. Germline V CDR1 and CDR2: SEHNR, FQNEAQ (reference sequence). The CDR3 has 12 amino acids.